This T cell receptor (beta chain) was identified during a study of blood T cell repertoires in COVID-19. Study-level information: PBMCs, B-cell-depleted T cells, or T cells provided the cDNA or gDNA that made up the material.

The CDR3 totals 16 residues. Trimming shortened V by 3 bases and J by 6 bases, and 18 bases separated the two germline ends. Germline values: CDR1 WNHNN, CDR2 SYGVQD (reference sequence). Source study methods: Reference gene primer amplification gave estimated nucleated cell counts. Sequenced by immunoSEQ multiplex PCR; TCRdb stores in-frame clones only, minus some. Clone size and V and J calls were adopted from that table, with D and trimming inferred from the DNA. The sample comprises fewer than 150,000 clones, more than 80% of which are singletons, and around 4% rests with the top ten. The rearrangement uses TRBV10-1 and TRBJ2-1; maybe TRBD2 (5 bases). This sequence was found in a human donor in a cohort sampled during active COVID-19. Sequenced material: peripheral blood. The CDR3 sequence: CASSDGGSGAGNEQFF. In DNA, the CDR3 is TGCGCCAGCAGTGACGGCGGGTCGGGCGCGGGCAATGAGCAGTTCTTC.